The 8 T cell receptor beta chains presented below share a single source sample, sequenced in a study of blood T cell repertoires in COVID-19. The repertoire was sequenced with immunoSEQ multiplex PCR; TCRdb's copy has only in-frame clones and lacks some. The table records over 250,000 clones, around 84% of them present only once. Sequencing was carried out using PBMCs or T cells enriched from blood (not recorded which). The receptors derive from a man in his forties or fifties who had been exposed to COVID-19.

The chain combines TRBV2 with TRBJ2-2; 7 nucleotides agree with TRBD1. Trimming at V came to 8 bases and at J to 2 bases, leaving 2 bases not matched to a gene. There are 13 residues in the CDR3. CDR1 SNHLY and CDR2 FYNNEI come from the germline V gene. The CDR3 sequence: CASDRDNTGELFF. The CDR3 DNA reads as TGTGCCAGCGACAGGGATAACACCGGGGAGCTGTTTTTT.

In its sample, this clone was seen once. The CDR3: CAWSPDRKAAFF. The CDR3 DNA is TGTGCCTGGAGCCCGGACAGGAAGGCCGCTTTCTTT. This chain links TRBV30 with TRBJ1-1; 7 bases align to TRBD1. The J segment lost 11 bases and the V segment lost 3 bases, leaving 9 bases of the junction unmatched. In germline, CDR1 is GTSNPN, CDR2 SVGIG (reference sequence). The CDR3 sequence is 12 residues long.

The chain couples TRBV12-3 or TRBV12-4 to TRBJ2-1; no clear D. This CDR3 is built from 13 residues. V was clipped by 3 bases and J by 5 bases, with 8 bases between them. The CDR3 reads CASSFGLNNEQFF. DNA for the CDR3: TGTGCCAGCAGTTTTGGGCTGAACAATGAGCAGTTCTTC.

This chain links TRBV5-4 with TRBJ1-6; 7 bases match TRBD1. V lost 3 bases, J lost 9 bases, and 12 bases stayed unmatched. CDR3 length: 16 amino acids. Germline loops: CDR1 SGHNT, CDR2 YYREEE (reference sequence). CDR3 nucleotides: TGTGCCAGCAGCTCACGAGGGCGGGACAGTACTTCACCCCTCCACTTT. This codes for CASSSRGRDSTSPLHF.

V gene TRBV7-9 combines with J gene TRBJ1-2, with D tentatively TRBD1 (6 bases). Germline V gene lookup returns CDR1 SEHNR and CDR2 FQNEAQ (reference sequence). This CDR3 region has 14 residues. V was cut by 0 bases and J by 4 bases, with 9 bases left in between. The CDR3 loop is CASSLAARGYGYTF. Here the CDR3 DNA reads TGTGCCAGCAGCTTAGCTGCCAGGGGCTATGGCTACACCTTC. Supplemented by reference TRBV7-9 and TRBJ1-2, the full variable domain reads DTGVSQNPRHKITKRGQNVTFRCDPISEHNRLYWYRQTLGQGPEFLTYFQNEAQLEKSRLLSDRFSAERPKGSFSTLEIQRTEQGDSAMYLCASSLAARGYGYTFGSGTRLTVV.

This clone was picked up one time. This sequence joins TRBV2 and TRBJ2-7; TRBD2 aligns across 7 bases. The V and J ends lost 7 bases and 8 bases, in that order; junction bases with no gene match: 11. Germline CDR1 SNHLY, CDR2 FYNNEI. The CDR3 is 13 residues long. CDR3 sequence reads: CASTEEGREKQYF. Here the CDR3 DNA reads TGTGCCAGCACCGAAGAAGGGCGGGAGAAGCAGTACTTC.

The gene calls are TRBV24-1 and TRBJ1-4; TRBD1 might be the D (5 bases). Germline V gene data show CDR1 as KGHDR and CDR2 as SFDVKD. The CDR3 extends over 15 amino acids. V lost 3 bases and J 10 bases, leaving 17 bases between the germline ends. CDR3 region: CATSDRQGLSGKLFF. The CDR3 DNA reads TGTGCCACCAGTGATCGCCAGGGCTTGAGTGGAAAACTGTTTTTT.

The chain has TRBV10-3 and TRBJ2-7; D not resolved. The CDR3 contains 14 residues. V dropped 5 bases and J dropped 0 bases, with 11 bases sitting between them. The germline gives CDR1 ENHRY, CDR2 SYGVKD. For the CDR3, the DNA is TGTGCCATCAGTAATTCGCAGGCCTCCTACGAGCAGTACTTC. Its translation: CAISNSQASYEQYF.